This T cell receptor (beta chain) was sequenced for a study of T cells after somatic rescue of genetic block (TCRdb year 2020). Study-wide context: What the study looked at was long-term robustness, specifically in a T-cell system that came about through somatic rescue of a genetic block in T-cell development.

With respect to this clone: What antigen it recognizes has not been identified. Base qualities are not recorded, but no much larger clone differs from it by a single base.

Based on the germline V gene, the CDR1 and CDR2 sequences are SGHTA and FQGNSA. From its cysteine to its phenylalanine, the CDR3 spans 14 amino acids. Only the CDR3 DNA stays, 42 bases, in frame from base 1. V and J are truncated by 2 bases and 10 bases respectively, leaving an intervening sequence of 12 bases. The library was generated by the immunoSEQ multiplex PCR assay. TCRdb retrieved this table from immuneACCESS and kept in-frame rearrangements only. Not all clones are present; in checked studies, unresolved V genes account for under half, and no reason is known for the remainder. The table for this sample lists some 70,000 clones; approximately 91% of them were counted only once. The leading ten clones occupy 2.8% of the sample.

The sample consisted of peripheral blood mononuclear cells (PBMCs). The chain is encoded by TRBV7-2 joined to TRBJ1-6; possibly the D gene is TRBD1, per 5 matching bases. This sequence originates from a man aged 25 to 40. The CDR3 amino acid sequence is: CASSLRSWGSPLHF. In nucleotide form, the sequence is TGTGCCAGCAGCTTAAGGTCTTGGGGCTCACCCCTCCACTTT.